The T cell receptor (beta chain) under discussion was sequenced for a study of blood T cell repertoires in COVID-19. Overall study context: T cells, B-cell-depleted T cells, or PBMCs provided the cDNA or gDNA that served as material.

The CDR3 runs to 15 residues. Trimming stripped 2 bases from V and 4 bases from J, with 14 bases between. The germline gives CDR1 SGHNT, CDR2 YYREEE (reference sequence). The assay was immunoSEQ multiplex PCR, and TCRdb's table has in-frame clones only and misses some. The data contain some 270,000 clones, approximately 90% of them singletons. This TCR was recovered from a man under 40 with acute or convalescent COVID-19. The chain joins TRBV5-4 to TRBJ2-3; no clear D. Sequencing was performed on peripheral blood. CDR3 residues: CASSFGRGMADTQYF. CDR3 in DNA: TGTGCCAGCAGCTTTGGCAGAGGCATGGCAGATACGCAGTATTTT.